A single sample gave rise to the 10 T cell receptor beta chains below, sequenced in a study of cytomegalovirus exposure and HLA in healthy donors. PCR was performed using 60 Vbeta and 13 Jbeta primers. The method was immunoSEQ multiplex PCR; TCRdb's version includes in-frame clones alone and lacks a portion of them. The data contain 150,000 to 200,000 clones, 84% of them singletons. Sequencing input: PBMCs. The receptors come from a boy between 2 and 15 years old in good health and CMV-seronegative.

V and J are TRBV28 and TRBJ2-7; 7 nucleotides agree with TRBD2. The CDR3 sequence is 14 residues long. CDR1 and CDR2 (germline): MDHEN, SYDVKM. Losses at the gene ends were 6 bases for V and 3 bases for J; bases not matched to a gene: 8. Here the CDR3 reads CASRARGVNYEQYF. As DNA, the CDR3 is TGTGCCAGCAGGGCACGGGGGGTTAACTACGAGCAGTACTTC.

The chain combines TRBV29-1 with TRBJ2-1, with D uncertain. CDR3 length: 13 residues. Germline-derived CDR1 and CDR2 are SQVTM and ANQGSEA. V was trimmed by 1 base and J by 9 bases, leaving 13 bases between them. Here the CDR3 DNA reads TGCAGCGTTGAAGGCTACTCCACGGGTGAGCAGTTCTTC. Encoded protein: CSVEGYSTGEQFF.

The V call is TRBV2, the J call TRBJ2-7, with 16 bases that match TRBD2. The CDR3 loop spans 17 amino acids. V lost 4 bases and J lost 5; bases outside the gene matches: 8. The germline gives CDR1 SNHLY, CDR2 FYNNEI. DNA for the CDR3: TGTGCCAGCAGTGTCCTGGGACTAGCGGGAGGGCCCCACGAGCAGTACTTC. Residues: CASSVLGLAGGPHEQYF.

The chain joins TRBV2 to TRBJ1-2; D gene unclear. The ends were cut back, 2 bases at V and 3 bases at J, with 7 bases in the middle. The germline gives CDR1 SNHLY, CDR2 FYNNEI. The CDR3 covers 13 residues. The CDR3 bases are TGTGCCAGCAGTGAATCCAGTTACTATGGCTACACCTTC. This encodes CASSESSYYGYTF.

In its sample, this clone was seen a few times. The rearrangement links TRBV6-5 to TRBJ1-1; possibly TRBD1 for D (5 bases). V lost 0 bases, J lost 8 bases, and 16 bases lay in between. The V gene's germline CDR1 is MNHEY and CDR2 SVGAGI. The CDR3 loop spans 15 amino acids. This chain's CDR3 is CASSYSILGAEEAFF. As DNA, the CDR3 is TGTGCCAGCAGTTACTCGATCCTAGGGGCAGAGGAAGCTTTCTTT.

V and J are TRBV27 and TRBJ1-2; a weak D match, TRBD1 (5 bases). This CDR3 has 14 residues. V was clipped by 5 bases and J by 6 bases, with 16 bases between them. The germline CDR1 and CDR2 sequences are MNHEY and SMNVEV (reference sequence). The CDR3 loop reads CASSAWGAGDGYTF. In DNA, the CDR3 is TGTGCCAGCAGTGCCTGGGGAGCGGGGGATGGCTACACCTTC.

The chain joins TRBV9 to TRBJ2-1, with 8 bases matching TRBD1. Germline CDR1 is SGDLS and CDR2 is YYNGEE. V gave up 3 bases and J gave up 3 bases; unmatched junction bases: 5. This CDR3 region has 15 residues. Here the CDR3 DNA reads TGTGCCAGCAGCGAGGGACAGGCCTTCTACAATGAGCAGTTCTTC. Encoded protein: CASSEGQAFYNEQFF.

This chain uses TRBV28 with TRBJ1-1; a possible D gene is TRBD1 (5 bases). Trimming took 3 bases from V and 3 from J, leaving 8 bases between them. This CDR3 has 13 amino acids. Germline V lookup: CDR1 MDHEN, CDR2 SYDVKM. In DNA, the CDR3 is TGTGCCAGCAGTTTCGGGGGGGACACTGAAGCTTTCTTT. The encoded protein is CASSFGGDTEAFF.

This clone has just one count. The rearrangement links TRBV25-1 to TRBJ2-2; D might be TRBD2 (6 bases). This CDR3 is 15 amino acids long. CDR1 and CDR2 from the germline V gene are MGHDK and SYGVNS. V gave up 5 bases and J gave up 6 bases, with 16 bases separating them. The CDR3 DNA reads as TGTGCCAGCAGTTGGGCGGAGGGCATGGCCGGGGAGCTGTTTTTT. It translates to CASSWAEGMAGELFF.

This chain links TRBV30 with TRBJ2-6, with D uncertain. Trimming stripped 3 bases from V and 1 base from J, with 7 bases between. Germline V gene sequence: CDR1 GTSNPN, CDR2 SVGIG (reference sequence). The CDR3 length is 14 residues. The CDR3 protein is CAWRLESGANVLTF. The CDR3 DNA is TGTGCCTGGAGGTTGGAGTCTGGGGCCAACGTCCTGACTTTC. Combining the CDR3 with reference TRBV30 and TRBJ2-6 gives the whole variable domain SQTIHQWPATLVQPVGSPLSLECTVEGTSNPNLYWYRQAAGRGLQLLFYSVGIGQISSEVPQNLSASRPQDRQFILSSKKLLLSDSGFYLCAWRLESGANVLTFGAGSRLTVL.